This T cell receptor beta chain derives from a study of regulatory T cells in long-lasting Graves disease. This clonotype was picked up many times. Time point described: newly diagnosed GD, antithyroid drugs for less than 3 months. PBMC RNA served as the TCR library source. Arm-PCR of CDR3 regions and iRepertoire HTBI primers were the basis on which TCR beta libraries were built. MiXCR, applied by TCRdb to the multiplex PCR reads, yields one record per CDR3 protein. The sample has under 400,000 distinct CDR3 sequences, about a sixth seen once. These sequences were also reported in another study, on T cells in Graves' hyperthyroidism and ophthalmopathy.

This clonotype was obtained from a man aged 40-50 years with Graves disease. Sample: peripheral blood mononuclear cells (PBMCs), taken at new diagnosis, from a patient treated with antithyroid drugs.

The CDR3: CASRSGRGANTGELFF. The CDR3 region has the DNA TGTGCCAGCAGATCAGGCCGAGGCGCGAACACCGGGGAGCTGTTTTTT. The chain recombines TRBV9 with TRBJ2-2; D is ambiguous. This CDR3 has 16 amino acids. V was trimmed by 5 bases and J by 0 bases, leaving 14 bases between them. Germline lookup yields CDR1 SGDLS and CDR2 YYNGEE.